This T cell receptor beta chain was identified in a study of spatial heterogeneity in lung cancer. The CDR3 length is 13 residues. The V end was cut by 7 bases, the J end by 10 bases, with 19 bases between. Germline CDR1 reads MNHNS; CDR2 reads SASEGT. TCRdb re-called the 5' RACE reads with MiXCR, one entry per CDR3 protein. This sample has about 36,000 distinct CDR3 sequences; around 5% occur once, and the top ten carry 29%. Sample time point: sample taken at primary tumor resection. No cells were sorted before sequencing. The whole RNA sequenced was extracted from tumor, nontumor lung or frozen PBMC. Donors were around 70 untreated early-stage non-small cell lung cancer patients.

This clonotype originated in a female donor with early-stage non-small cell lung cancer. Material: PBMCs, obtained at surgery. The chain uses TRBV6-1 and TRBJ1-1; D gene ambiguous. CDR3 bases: TGTGCCAGCACTCCCGGTCTGGCTCTAGCAGCTTTCTTT. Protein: CASTPGLALAAFF.